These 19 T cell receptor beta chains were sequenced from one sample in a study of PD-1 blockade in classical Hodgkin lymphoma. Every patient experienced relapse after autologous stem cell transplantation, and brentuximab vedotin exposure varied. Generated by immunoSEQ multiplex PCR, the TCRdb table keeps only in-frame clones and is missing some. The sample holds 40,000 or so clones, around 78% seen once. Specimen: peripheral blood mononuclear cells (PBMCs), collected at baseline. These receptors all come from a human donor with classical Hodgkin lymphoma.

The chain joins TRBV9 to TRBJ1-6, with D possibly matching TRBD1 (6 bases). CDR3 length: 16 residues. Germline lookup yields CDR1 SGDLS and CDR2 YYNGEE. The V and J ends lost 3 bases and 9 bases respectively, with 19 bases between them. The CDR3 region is CASSEGGWDLGSPLHF. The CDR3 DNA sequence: TGTGCCAGCAGCGAGGGGGGCTGGGATCTGGGTTCACCCCTCCACTTT.

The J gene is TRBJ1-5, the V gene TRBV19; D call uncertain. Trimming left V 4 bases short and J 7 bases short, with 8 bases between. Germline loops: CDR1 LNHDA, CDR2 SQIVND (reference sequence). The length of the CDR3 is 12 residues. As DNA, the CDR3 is TGTGCCAGTAGTACCCTGGGACAGCCCCAGCATTTT. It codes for CASSTLGQPQHF.

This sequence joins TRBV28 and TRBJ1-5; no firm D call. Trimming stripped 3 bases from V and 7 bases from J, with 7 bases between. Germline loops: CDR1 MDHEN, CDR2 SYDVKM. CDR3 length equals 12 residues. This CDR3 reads CASSLFKQPQHF. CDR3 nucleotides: TGTGCCAGCAGTTTGTTCAAACAGCCCCAGCATTTT.

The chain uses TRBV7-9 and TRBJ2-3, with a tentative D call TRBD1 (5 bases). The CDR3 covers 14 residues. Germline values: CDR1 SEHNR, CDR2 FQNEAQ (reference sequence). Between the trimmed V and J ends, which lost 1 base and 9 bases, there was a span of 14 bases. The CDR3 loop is CASSLGGPVGTQYF. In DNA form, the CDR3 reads TGTGCCAGCAGCTTAGGGGGCCCCGTAGGAACGCAGTATTTT.

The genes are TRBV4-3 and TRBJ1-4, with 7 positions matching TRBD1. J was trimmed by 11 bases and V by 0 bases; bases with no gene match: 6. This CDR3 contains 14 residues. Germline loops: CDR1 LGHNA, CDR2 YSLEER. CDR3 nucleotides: TGCGCCAGCAGCCAAGACGTAACAGGGGCGAAACTGTTTTTT. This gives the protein CASSQDVTGAKLFF.

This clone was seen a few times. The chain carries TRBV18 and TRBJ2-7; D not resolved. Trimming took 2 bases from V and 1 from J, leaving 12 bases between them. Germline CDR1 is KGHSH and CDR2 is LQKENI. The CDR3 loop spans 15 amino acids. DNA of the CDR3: TGTGCCAGCTCACCAGATGGGGTGAGGTCCTACGAGCAGTACTTC. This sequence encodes CASSPDGVRSYEQYF.

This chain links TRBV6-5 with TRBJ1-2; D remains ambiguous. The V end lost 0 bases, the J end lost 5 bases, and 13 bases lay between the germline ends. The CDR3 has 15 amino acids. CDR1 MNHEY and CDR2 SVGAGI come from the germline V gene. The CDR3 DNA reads TGTGCCAGCAGTTACTCCTTCGCCGCAGAATATGGCTACACCTTC. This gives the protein CASSYSFAAEYGYTF.

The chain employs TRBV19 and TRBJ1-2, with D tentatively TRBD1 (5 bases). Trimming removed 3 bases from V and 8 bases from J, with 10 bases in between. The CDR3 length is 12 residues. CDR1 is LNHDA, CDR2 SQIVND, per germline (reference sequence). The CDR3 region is CASSMGREGYTF. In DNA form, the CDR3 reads TGTGCCAGTAGTATGGGCAGGGAGGGCTACACCTTC.

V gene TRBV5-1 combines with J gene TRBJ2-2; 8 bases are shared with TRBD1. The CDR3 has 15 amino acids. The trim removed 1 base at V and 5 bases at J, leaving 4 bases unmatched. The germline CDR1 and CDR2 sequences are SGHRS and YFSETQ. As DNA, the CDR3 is TGCGCCAGCAGCTTGCGGCAGGGGGCGACCGGGGAGCTGTTTTTT. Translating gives CASSLRQGATGELFF.

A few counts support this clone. CDR3 bases: TGTGCCAGCAGTTGGCAGGGATACGAGCAGTACTTC. Protein sequence: CASSWQGYEQYF. V is TRBV6-5 and J is TRBJ2-7; D may be TRBD1 (5 bases). Between the trimmed V and J ends, which lost 4 bases and 4 bases, there was a span of 8 bases. This CDR3 comprises 12 residues. CDR1 is MNHEY, CDR2 SVGAGI, per germline.

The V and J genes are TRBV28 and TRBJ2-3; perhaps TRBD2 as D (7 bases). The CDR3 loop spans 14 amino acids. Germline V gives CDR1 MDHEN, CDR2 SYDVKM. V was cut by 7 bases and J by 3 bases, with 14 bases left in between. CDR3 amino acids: CASNEGGRTDTQYF. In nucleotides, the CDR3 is TGTGCCAGCAACGAGGGGGGGCGGACAGATACGCAGTATTTT.

CDR3 region: CASSLDPGNYGYTF. The CDR3 DNA sequence: TGTGCCAGCAGCTTAGATCCCGGAAATTATGGCTACACCTTC. This sequence joins TRBV11-2 and TRBJ1-2; D ambiguous. The CDR3 has 14 residues. Germline CDR1 and CDR2: SGHAT and FQNNGV. V gave up 0 bases and J gave up 5 bases, with 10 bases separating them.

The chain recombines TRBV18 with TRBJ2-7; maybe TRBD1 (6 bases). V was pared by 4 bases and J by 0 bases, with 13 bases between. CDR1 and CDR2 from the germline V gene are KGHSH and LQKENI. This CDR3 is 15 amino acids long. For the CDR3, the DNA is TGTGCCAGCTCACTATCTCAGGGGAGCTCCTACGAGCAGTACTTC. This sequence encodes CASSLSQGSSYEQYF. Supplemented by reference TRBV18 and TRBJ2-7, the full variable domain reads NAGVMQNPRHLVRRRGQEARLRCSPMKGHSHVYWYRQLPEEGLKFMVYLQKENIIDESGMPKERFSAEFPKEGPSILRIQQVVRGDSAAYFCASSLSQGSSYEQYFGPGTRLTVT.

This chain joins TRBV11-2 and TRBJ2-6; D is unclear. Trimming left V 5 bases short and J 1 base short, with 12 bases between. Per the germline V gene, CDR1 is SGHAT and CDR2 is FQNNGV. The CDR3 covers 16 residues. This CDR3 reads CASSSLGVSGANVLTF. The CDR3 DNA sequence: TGTGCCAGCAGCAGTCTCGGAGTATCTGGGGCCAACGTCCTGACTTTC.

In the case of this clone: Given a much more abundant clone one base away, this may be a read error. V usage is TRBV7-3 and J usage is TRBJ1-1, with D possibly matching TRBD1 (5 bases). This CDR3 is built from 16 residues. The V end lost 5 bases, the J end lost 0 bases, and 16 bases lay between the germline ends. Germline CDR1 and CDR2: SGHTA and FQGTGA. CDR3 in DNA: TGTGCCAGCAGCCTTGGGGCAGGTCGGCTGAACACTGAAGCTTTCTTT. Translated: CASSLGAGRLNTEAFF. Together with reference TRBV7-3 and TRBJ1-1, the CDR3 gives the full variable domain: GAGVSQTPSNKVTEKGKYVELRCDPISGHTALYWYRQSLGQGPEFLIYFQGTGAADDSGLPNDRFFAVRPEGSVSTLKIQRTERGDSAVYLCASSLGAGRLNTEAFFGQGTRLTVV.

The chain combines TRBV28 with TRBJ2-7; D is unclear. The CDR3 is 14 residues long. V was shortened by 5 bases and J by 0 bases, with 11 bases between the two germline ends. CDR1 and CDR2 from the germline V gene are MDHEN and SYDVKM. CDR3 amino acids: CASSGSSRSYEQYF. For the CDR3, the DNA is TGTGCCAGCAGTGGGTCTTCCCGCTCCTACGAGCAGTACTTC.

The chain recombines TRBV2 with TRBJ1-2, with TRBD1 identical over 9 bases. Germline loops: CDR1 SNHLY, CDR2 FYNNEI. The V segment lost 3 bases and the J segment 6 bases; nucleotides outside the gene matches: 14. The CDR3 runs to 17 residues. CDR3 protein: CASSDQTGGGGLDGYTF. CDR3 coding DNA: TGTGCCAGCAGTGACCAGACAGGGGGTGGCGGTTTGGATGGCTACACCTTC.

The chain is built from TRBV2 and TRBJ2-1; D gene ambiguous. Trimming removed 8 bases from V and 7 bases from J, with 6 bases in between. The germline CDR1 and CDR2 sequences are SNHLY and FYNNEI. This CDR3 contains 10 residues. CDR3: CASDDNEQFF. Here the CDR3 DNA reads TGTGCCAGCGATGATAATGAGCAGTTCTTC.

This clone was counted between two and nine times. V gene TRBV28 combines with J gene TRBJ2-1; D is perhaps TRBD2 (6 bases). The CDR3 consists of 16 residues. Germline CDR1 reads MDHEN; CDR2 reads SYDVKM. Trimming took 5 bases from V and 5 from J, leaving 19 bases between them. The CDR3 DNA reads TGTGCCAGCAGTCCTTACGGGAATCTAGCGAACAATGAGCAGTTCTTC. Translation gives CASSPYGNLANNEQFF. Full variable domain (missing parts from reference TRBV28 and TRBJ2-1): DVKVTQSSRYLVKRTGEKVFLECVQDMDHENMFWYRQDPGLGLRLIYFSYDVKMKEKGDIPEGYSVSREKKERFSLILESASTNQTSMYLCASSPYGNLANNEQFFGPGTRLTVL.